The rows below give T cell receptor beta chains drawn from one sample of a study of T-cell memory formation after mild COVID-19. MiXCR was run by TCRdb on the 5' RACE reads, yielding one entry per CDR3 protein. This table has 150,000 to 200,000 distinct CDR3 sequences, around 10% appearing once. The sequencing sample was made of PBMCs or a T cell subset sorted from them (not recorded which). These receptors all come from a man aged 18 to 29 who had mild COVID-19 (a few samples of this study predate the infection). Cell type and time point are not known. CDR3s include the opening cysteine and the closing phenylalanine or tryptophan. A D gene is named only where the DNA matches it firmly. Clone size is stated in some rows and not others, as once, few, many or a class when expanded.

size | D | J | V | CDR3 | DNA
few | - | TRBJ2-5 | TRBV10-3 | CAISEIAGAAPEYF | TGTGCCATCAGTGAGATCGCGGGGGCGGCCCCGGAGTACTTC
few | TRBD2 | TRBJ2-1 | TRBV11-2 | CASSLELAGGLVYNEQFF | TGTGCCAGCAGCTTAGAACTAGCGGGGGGCCTTGTCTACAATGAGCAGTTCTTC
- | - | TRBJ2-2 | TRBV27 | CAIRRVGSTGELFF | TGTGCCATCAGAAGGGTCGGGTCCACCGGGGAGCTGTTTTTT
- | TRBD1 | TRBJ1-5 | TRBV6-2/TRBV6-3 | CASKYRGQQPQHF | TGTGCCAGCAAATACAGGGGTCAGCAGCCCCAGCATTTT
few | - | TRBJ1-2 | TRBV5-1 | CASSFSRDYGYTF | TGCGCCAGCAGCTTTTCACGGGACTATGGCTACACCTTC
- | - | TRBJ1-2 | TRBV10-3 | CAISETTGTINYGYTF | TGTGCCATCAGTGAGACTACAGGGACTATTAACTATGGCTACACCTTC
many | - | TRBJ2-7 | TRBV20-1 | CSARYDIHSYEQYF | TGCAGTGCTAGATATGACATCCACTCCTACGAGCAGTACTTC
- | - | TRBJ2-1 | TRBV14 | CASSQEFGRGYNEQFF | TGTGCCAGCAGCCAAGAGTTTGGCAGGGGTTACAATGAGCAGTTCTTC
- | - | TRBJ1-1 | TRBV14 | CASSHYGGEAFF | TGTGCCAGCAGCCATTATGGGGGGGAAGCTTTCTTT
- | - | TRBJ1-1 | TRBV7-3 | CASTSAAGTEAFF | TGTGCCAGCACCTCCGCGGCGGGCACTGAAGCTTTCTTT
few | - | TRBJ1-2 | TRBV4-3 | CASSQDHGYGYTF | TGCGCCAGCAGCCAAGATCATGGCTATGGCTACACCTTC
- | TRBD1 | TRBJ2-2 | TRBV2 | CASSKDRFPSPGELFF | TGTGCCAGCAGTAAGGACAGGTTTCCAAGTCCCGGGGAGCTGTTTTTT
few | - | TRBJ1-1 | TRBV4-1 | CASSQVRGVFAEAFF | TGCGCCAGCAGCCAAGTGAGGGGTGTGTTCGCTGAAGCTTTCTTT
many | TRBD2 | TRBJ2-2 | TRBV7-2 | CASSLWAGVPNTGELFF | TGTGCCAGCAGCTTATGGGCGGGGGTTCCGAACACCGGGGAGCTGTTTTTT
many | - | TRBJ2-7 | TRBV5-1 | CASSLYGDYEQYF | TGCGCCAGCAGCTTGTATGGGGACTACGAGCAGTACTTC
- | TRBD2 | TRBJ2-1 | TRBV18 | CASSPPGLAGNNEQFF | TGTGCCAGCTCACCACCAGGACTAGCGGGCAACAATGAGCAGTTCTTC
few | - | TRBJ2-3 | TRBV4-2 | CASSQGPRAEGDTQYF | TGTGCCAGCAGCCAAGGACCTCGGGCGGAGGGAGATACGCAGTATTTT
many | TRBD1 | TRBJ2-7 | TRBV12-3/TRBV12-4 | CASSFPGQGAYEQYF | TGTGCCAGCAGTTTTCCGGGACAGGGGGCCTACGAGCAGTACTTC
- | - | TRBJ1-5 | TRBV20-1 | CSATSIQGDSNQPQHF | TGCAGTGCGACTAGTATACAGGGCGATAGCAATCAGCCCCAGCATTTT